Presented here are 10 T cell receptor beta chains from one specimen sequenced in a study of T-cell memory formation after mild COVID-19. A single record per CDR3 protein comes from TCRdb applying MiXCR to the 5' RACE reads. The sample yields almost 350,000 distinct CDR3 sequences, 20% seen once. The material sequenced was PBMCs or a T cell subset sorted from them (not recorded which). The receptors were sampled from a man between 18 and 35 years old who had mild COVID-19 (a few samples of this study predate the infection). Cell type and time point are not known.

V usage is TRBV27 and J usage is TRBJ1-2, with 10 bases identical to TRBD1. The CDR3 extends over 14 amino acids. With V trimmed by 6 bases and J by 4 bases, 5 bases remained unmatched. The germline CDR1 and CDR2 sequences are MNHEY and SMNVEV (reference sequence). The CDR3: CASRRTGGTYGYTF. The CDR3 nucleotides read TGTGCCAGCAGGAGGACAGGGGGAACCTATGGCTACACCTTC.

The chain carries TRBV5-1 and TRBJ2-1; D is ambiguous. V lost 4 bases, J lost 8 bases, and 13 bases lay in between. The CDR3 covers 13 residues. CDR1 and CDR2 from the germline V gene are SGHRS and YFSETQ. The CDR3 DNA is TGCGCCAGCAGCCCCTCCGTCGTCGATGAGCAGTTCTTC. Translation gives CASSPSVVDEQFF.

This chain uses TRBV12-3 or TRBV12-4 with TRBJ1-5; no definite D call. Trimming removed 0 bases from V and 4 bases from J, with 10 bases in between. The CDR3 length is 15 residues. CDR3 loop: CASSLAVLANQPQHF. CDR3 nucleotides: TGTGCCAGCAGTTTAGCGGTGTTAGCAAATCAGCCCCAGCATTTT.

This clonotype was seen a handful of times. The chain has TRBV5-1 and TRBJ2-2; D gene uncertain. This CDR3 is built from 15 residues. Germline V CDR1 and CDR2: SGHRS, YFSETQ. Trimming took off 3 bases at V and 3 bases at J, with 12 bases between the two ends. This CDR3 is CASSSRARDTGELFF. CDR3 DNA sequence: TGCGCCAGCAGCTCCCGGGCCCGGGACACCGGGGAGCTGTTTTTT.

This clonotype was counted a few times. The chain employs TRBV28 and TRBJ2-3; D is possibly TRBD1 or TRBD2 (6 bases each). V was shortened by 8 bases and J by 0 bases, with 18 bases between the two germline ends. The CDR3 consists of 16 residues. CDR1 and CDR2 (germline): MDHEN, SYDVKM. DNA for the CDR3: TGTGCCAGCGCAGGCCTTGGAGGGGGAAGCACAGATACGCAGTATTTT. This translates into CASAGLGGGSTDTQYF.

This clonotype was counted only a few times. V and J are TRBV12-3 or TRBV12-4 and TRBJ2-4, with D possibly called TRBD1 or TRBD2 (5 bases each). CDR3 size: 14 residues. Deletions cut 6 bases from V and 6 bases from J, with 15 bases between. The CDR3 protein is CASRGTGLGNIQYF. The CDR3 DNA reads TGTGCCAGCAGGGGGACGGGTCTAGGAAACATTCAGTACTTC.

CDR3 residues: CASSYSDSGGAEDTQYF. CDR3 DNA sequence: TGTGCCAGCAGTTACTCGGATAGCGGGGGGGCCGAAGATACGCAGTATTTT. The V call is TRBV6-6, the J call TRBJ2-3, with 11 nucleotides matching TRBD2. Germline CDR1 and CDR2: MNHNY and SVGAGI (reference sequence). Germline trimming cut 0 bases from V and 5 bases from J; bases unmatched to any gene: 7. This CDR3 region has 17 residues.

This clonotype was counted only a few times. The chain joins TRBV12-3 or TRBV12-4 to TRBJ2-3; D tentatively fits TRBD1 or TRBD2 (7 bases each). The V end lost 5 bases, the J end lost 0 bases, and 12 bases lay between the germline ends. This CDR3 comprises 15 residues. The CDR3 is CASSIRGGSTDTQYF. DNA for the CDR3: TGTGCCAGCAGTATCAGGGGGGGGAGCACAGATACGCAGTATTTT.

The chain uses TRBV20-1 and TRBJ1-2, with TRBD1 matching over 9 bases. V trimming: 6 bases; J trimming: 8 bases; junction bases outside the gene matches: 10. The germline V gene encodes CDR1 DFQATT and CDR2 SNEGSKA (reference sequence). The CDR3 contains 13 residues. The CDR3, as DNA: TGCAGTGCCCCCGTCCGGGACAGGGAGGGCTACACCTTC. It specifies CSAPVRDREGYTF.

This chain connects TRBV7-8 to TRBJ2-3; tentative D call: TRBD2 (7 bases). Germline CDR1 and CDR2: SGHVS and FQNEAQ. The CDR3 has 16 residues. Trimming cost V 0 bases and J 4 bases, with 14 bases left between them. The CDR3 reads CASSLAGGGASDTQYF. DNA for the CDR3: TGTGCCAGCAGCTTAGCGGGTGGGGGGGCTTCAGATACGCAGTATTTT.